The clone carrying this TCR beta chain came up a few times. Original handling: Nucleated cell number was recorded as an estimate derived from reference gene primer amplification. Produced via immunoSEQ multiplex PCR; TCRdb's table is partial and in-frame only. V and J calls and clone size come straight from that table; D and trimming were deduced from the DNA. This sample has roughly 290,000 clones, with 75% to 95% found just once. This sample is part of a study of blood T cell repertoires in COVID-19. At the level of the study: The United States, Italy and Spain supplied acute and convalescent COVID-19 samples.

This CDR3 comprises 14 residues. Germline V gene sequence: CDR1 SGHRS, CDR2 YFSETQ. Trimming removed 0 bases from V and 6 bases from J; junction bases left unmatched: 0. One Seattle source followed patients from active infection through their disease course. The sequencing input was peripheral blood. The chain is built from TRBV5-1 and TRBJ2-7; 13 bases map to TRBD2. This receptor was identified in a woman aged 25-40 years with COVID-19, enrolled during active disease. DNA of the CDR3: TGCGCCAGCAGCTTGGGGACTAGCGGGAGCGAGCAGTACTTC. Protein product: CASSLGTSGSEQYF.